The rows below give T cell receptor beta chains drawn from one sample of a study of metastatic and nonmetastatic thyroid tumors. TCRdb used MiXCR to call clones anew from the PCR reads. The top ten hold roughly 12% of the sample, which has 12,000 or so clones, 10% to 15% seen once. The specimen was blood. The receptors were gathered from a female donor with papillary thyroid cancer or a benign thyroid nodule (not recorded which). Some clones in this sample may be carry-over from other donors' samples. Each CDR3 is given with its conserved first and last residue. The D gene is left open where the match is weak. Some rows have no size entry. The others give once, few or many, or a class for an expanded clone.

d_call j_call clone_size v_call cdr3_aa cdr3_nt
TRBD1 TRBJ1-5 medium-sized TRBV6-6 CASSYKGAAGQPQHF TGTGCCAGCAGTTACAAGGGGGCGGCAGGACAGCCCCAGCATTTT
TRBD1 TRBJ1-3 medium-sized TRBV30 CAWQGAGGNTIYF TGTGCCTGGCAGGGGGCGGGTGGAAACACCATATATTTT
TRBD2 TRBJ2-3 many TRBV19 CASSRTSGSTDTQYF TGTGCCAGTAGTAGGACTAGCGGGAGCACAGATACGCAGTATTTT
TRBD1 TRBJ1-1 many TRBV5-1 CASSIMGQGETEAFF TGCGCCAGCAGCATAATGGGACAGGGAGAAACTGAAGCTTTCTTT
TRBD2 TRBJ2-7 many TRBV7-9 CASIRTSGNYEQYF TGTGCCAGCATCCGGACTAGCGGGAACTACGAGCAGTACTTC
NA TRBJ2-2 few TRBV28 CASIRGEGENGELFF TGTGCCAGCATTCGTGGGGAGGGGGAGAACGGGGAGCTGTTTTTT
NA TRBJ1-4 many TRBV3-1 CASSFFPWDTNEKLFF TGTGCCAGCAGCTTCTTCCCGTGGGACACTAATGAAAAACTGTTTTTT
TRBD1 TRBJ2-4 many TRBV11-2 CASSVRQGLAKNIQYF TGTGCCAGCAGCGTGAGACAGGGCCTAGCCAAAAACATTCAGTACTTC
NA TRBJ2-1 few TRBV2 CASSVGVAVDEQFF TGTGCCAGCAGTGTAGGGGTAGCGGTGGATGAGCAGTTCTTC
TRBD1 TRBJ2-3 many TRBV18 CASSPGTAWADTQYF TGTGCCAGCTCACCAGGGACAGCCTGGGCAGATACGCAGTATTTT
NA TRBJ1-1 many TRBV7-9 CASSLGSERNTEAFF TGTGCCAGCAGCTTAGGTTCAGAGCGGAACACTGAAGCTTTCTTT
TRBD2 TRBJ2-5 NA TRBV20-1 CSATSTSGGTRETQYF TGCAGTGCTACATCTACTAGCGGGGGGACGAGGGAGACCCAGTACTTC
NA TRBJ1-1 many TRBV12-3/TRBV12-4 CASTLSNRGTEAFF TGTGCCAGCACGCTTTCAAACCGAGGCACTGAAGCTTTCTTT
NA TRBJ1-1 many TRBV14 CASTRIMNTEAFF TGTGCCAGCACCCGCATAATGAACACTGAAGCTTTCTTT
NA TRBJ1-2 few TRBV6-1 CASSESSLGYGLCYGYTF TGTGCCAGCAGTGAATCAAGCCTCGGATACGGTTTATGCTATGGCTACACCTTC
NA TRBJ1-1 many TRBV20-1 CSAAVERQLNTEAFF TGCAGTGCTGCGGTAGAAAGACAGCTGAACACTGAAGCTTTCTTT
TRBD1 TRBJ2-2 many TRBV7-6 CASSLALPGGTNTGELFF TGTGCCAGCAGCTTAGCGCTACCAGGGGGCACGAACACCGGGGAGCTGTTTTTT
NA TRBJ2-7 medium-sized TRBV7-2 CASSFRISYEQYF TGTGCCAGCAGCTTCCGTATCTCCTACGAGCAGTACTTC
TRBD2 TRBJ2-3 many TRBV2 CAPGLAGGQGTDTQYF TGTGCGCCCGGACTAGCGGGGGGGCAGGGCACAGATACGCAGTATTTT
NA TRBJ1-5 medium-sized TRBV27 CASSLRQSYSNQPQHF TGTGCCAGCAGTTTACGACAGTCGTATAGCAATCAGCCCCAGCATTTT
NA TRBJ2-2 many TRBV20-1 CSASYQRAGGELFF TGCAGTGCCTCTTACCAGAGGGCGGGAGGGGAGCTGTTTTTT
NA TRBJ2-1 many TRBV19 CASSMSQTSYNEQFF TGTGCCAGTAGTATGTCGCAGACCTCCTACAATGAGCAGTTCTTC
TRBD2 TRBJ2-2 NA TRBV4-2 CASSKGDGGAATGELFF TGTGCCAGCAGCAAAGGCGACGGGGGGGCCGCCACCGGGGAGCTGTTTTTT
NA TRBJ1-5 many TRBV7-2 CASSLSGGNQPQHF TGTGCCAGCAGCTTATCAGGGGGCAATCAGCCCCAGCATTTT
TRBD1 TRBJ1-5 NA TRBV20-1 CSAEGTGALLNQPQHF TGCAGTGCTGAGGGGACAGGGGCCCTATTGAATCAGCCCCAGCATTTT
NA TRBJ2-7 few TRBV24-1 CATQQSRSPYEQYF TGTGCCACCCAACAATCTAGGTCCCCCTACGAGCAGTACTTC
TRBD1 TRBJ1-1 many TRBV10-3 CAIKLDRDTEAFF TGTGCCATTAAATTGGACAGGGACACTGAAGCTTTCTTT
NA TRBJ2-7 NA TRBV5-1 CVSSFRQRNEQYF TGCGTCAGCAGCTTCCGACAGCGAAACGAGCAGTACTTC
NA TRBJ2-5 many TRBV3-1 CASSQDGGFAETQYF TGTGCCAGCAGCCAAGATGGGGGGTTTGCGGAGACCCAGTACTTC
TRBD1 TRBJ1-3 medium-sized TRBV11-3 CASSFTGVSGNTIYF TGTGCCAGCAGCTTCACAGGGGTGTCTGGAAACACCATATATTTT
NA TRBJ1-2 many TRBV12-3/TRBV12-4 CASSFQAGRYGYTF TGTGCCAGCAGTTTTCAGGCGGGGCGGTATGGCTACACCTTC
TRBD2 TRBJ2-3 many TRBV11-1 CASSYFSGGAVDTQYF TGTGCCAGCAGTTACTTTAGCGGGGGGGCCGTAGATACGCAGTATTTT
NA TRBJ1-2 medium-sized TRBV5-1 CASSNPPGELVGPNYGYTF TGCGCCAGCAGCAATCCCCCCGGGGAGTTGGTAGGTCCTAACTATGGCTACACCTTC
TRBD1 TRBJ1-5 many TRBV18 CASSSGQAYQPQHF TGTGCCAGCTCATCTGGACAGGCCTATCAGCCCCAGCATTTT
NA TRBJ1-1 medium-sized TRBV6-5 CASSYSGTLNTEAFF TGTGCCAGCAGTTACTCCGGGACCTTAAACACTGAAGCTTTCTTT
TRBD2 TRBJ2-7 many TRBV11-1 CASSSSGTLTHYEQYF TGTGCCAGCAGTTCTAGCGGGACTCTCACCCACTACGAGCAGTACTTC
NA TRBJ1-6 NA TRBV7-3 CAKTGTQGLNNSPLHF TGTGCCAAGACCGGGACACAAGGACTGAATAATTCACCCCTCCACTTT
NA TRBJ1-2 NA TRBV30 CAGGGDYGYTF TGTGCCGGGGGGGGGGACTATGGCTACACCTTC
NA TRBJ1-6 many TRBV28 CASSTTGRNSPLHF TGTGCCAGCAGTACCACAGGGCGAAATTCACCCCTCCACTTT
NA TRBJ2-4 many TRBV7-9 CASSLAQGFGIQYF TGTGCCAGCAGCTTAGCCCAGGGATTCGGCATTCAGTACTTC
NA TRBJ2-5 medium-sized TRBV12-3/TRBV12-4 CASSEGETQYF TGTGCCAGCAGCGAGGGAGAGACCCAGTACTTC
NA TRBJ2-7 many TRBV7-6 CASSSTPTPTYEQYF TGTGCCAGCAGCTCGACCCCAACCCCCACCTACGAGCAGTACTTC
TRBD1 TRBJ1-4 NA TRBV7-6 CASSRSGQGERLSF TGTGCCAGCAGCCGATCTGGACAGGGAGAAAGGCTGTCTTTT
TRBD1 TRBJ1-1 medium-sized TRBV12-3/TRBV12-4 CASSFGTGRYTEAFF TGTGCCAGCAGTTTCGGGACAGGACGTTACACTGAAGCTTTCTTT
TRBD2 TRBJ2-1 many TRBV12-5 CASGLGWGGRLYNEQFF TGTGCTAGTGGTTTAGGTTGGGGGGGGAGACTCTACAATGAGCAGTTCTTC
NA TRBJ1-1 NA TRBV12-3/TRBV12-4 CASSLAFERDTEAFF TGTGCCAGCAGTTTAGCTTTTGAACGGGACACTGAAGCTTTCTTT
NA TRBJ2-7 many TRBV13 CASSLPLSYEQYF TGTGCCAGCAGCTTGCCACTTTCCTACGAGCAGTACTTC
TRBD1 TRBJ2-2 medium-sized TRBV27 CASSADRGLVTGELFF TGTGCCAGCAGTGCCGACAGGGGGCTGGTCACCGGGGAGCTGTTTTTT
TRBD1 TRBJ2-7 medium-sized TRBV7-2 CASSLSDRAYEQYF TGTGCCAGCAGCTTATCGGACAGGGCGTACGAGCAGTACTTC